This T cell receptor (beta chain) stems from a study of blood T cells in healthy people across ages. Alongside a J-beta primer mix, a sample-barcoded 5' primer served in a second PCR lasting about 7 to 12 cycles. TCRdb passed the 5' RACE reads through MiXCR, listing each CDR3 protein once. The sample carries over 1.5 million distinct CDR3 sequences, roughly 52% recorded once. The germline V gene has CDR1 SGHTA and CDR2 FQGNSA. The V and J ends lost 6 bases and 11 bases respectively, with 19 bases between them. There are 13 residues in the CDR3. Study results and caveats: From one million sequenced T cells, diversity estimates were lower bounds.

This clonotype was observed a handful of times. Its antigen remains unknown. The chain joins TRBV7-2 to TRBJ2-5; D uncertain. The clonotype comes from a woman aged 40 to 49 in good health. Source material: blood. The CDR3 DNA follows: TGTGCCAGCAGGGAAAACGGAGTCGTCGGGCAGTACTTC. Residues: CASRENGVVGQYF.